This TCR beta chain appears in the sequencing data of a study of blood T cell repertoires in COVID-19. The overall study: PBMCs, B-cell-depleted T cells, or T cells were the source of the cDNA or gDNA that made up the material.

Source study methods: Amplification from reference gene primers served as the basis for estimated nucleated cell counts. Assay used: immunoSEQ multiplex PCR; TCRdb lists only in-frame clones, some missing. V, J and clone size derive from that table, while D and trimming were established from the DNA sequence. The sample has roughly 150,000 clones; roughly 81% are singletons. Trimming left V 5 bases short and J 4 bases short, with 11 bases between. Germline values: CDR1 SQVTM, CDR2 ANQGSEA. The CDR3 covers 12 residues. This sequence was found in a woman older than 75 with COVID-19, enrolled during active disease. This chain links TRBV29-1 with TRBJ1-1, with D unclear. Sequencing was carried out using peripheral blood. CDR3 sequence: CSVQRGPTEAFF. The CDR3 DNA reads as TGCAGCGTTCAGAGAGGCCCCACTGAAGCTTTCTTT.